A selection of T cell receptor beta chains follows, all from one sample in a study of blood T cells in healthy people across ages. A single record per CDR3 protein comes from TCRdb applying MiXCR to the 5' RACE reads. Found here are about 760,000 distinct CDR3 sequences, about 25% of them singletons; the top ten hold 9.4%. These data were likewise used in another study, on T cells of mothers and their children.

The specimen was blood. The receptors were gathered from a boy aged 10-17 years in good health. Both conserved end residues are part of each CDR3. The D gene is left open where the match is weak. The size of a clone is reported for some rows only, either as once, few or many, or as a class for expanded clones.

v_gene	d_gene	j_gene	abundance	CDR3aa	CDR3nt
TRBV18	TRBD1	TRBJ1-1	-	CASSPGQGIEAFF	TGTGCCAGCTCACCAGGACAGGGCATAGAAGCTTTCTTT
TRBV20-1	TRBD2	TRBJ2-7	few	CSARPLAGLSYEQYF	TGCAGTGCTAGACCCCTAGCGGGGCTCTCCTACGAGCAGTACTTC
TRBV20-1	TRBD2	TRBJ2-7	-	CSAREATSGRDGGQYF	TGCAGTGCTAGAGAGGCGACTAGCGGGAGGGACGGCGGGCAGTACTTC
TRBV7-9	-	TRBJ1-1	-	CASSLEGSGTEAFF	TGTGCCAGCAGCTTAGAGGGGTCAGGGACTGAAGCTTTCTTT
TRBV7-8	-	TRBJ2-2	-	CASSLAPRGGGELFF	TGTGCCAGCAGCTTAGCCCCCAGGGGAGGCGGGGAGCTGTTTTTT
TRBV6-5	-	TRBJ2-5	-	CASSSRKVETQYF	TGTGCCAGCAGTTCACGCAAGGTTGAGACCCAGTACTTC
TRBV27	-	TRBJ1-2	few	CASSLTGSHYGYTF	TGTGCCAGTAGTTTGACAGGTTCCCACTATGGCTACACCTTC
TRBV12-3/TRBV12-4	TRBD1	TRBJ2-3	few	CATGGVTGVDTQYF	TGTGCCACAGGCGGGGTGACAGGGGTTGATACGCAGTATTTT
TRBV29-1	-	TRBJ2-1	-	CSVELVSHNEQFF	TGCAGCGTTGAATTGGTCTCCCACAATGAGCAGTTCTTC
TRBV7-6	TRBD1	TRBJ2-1	-	CASSSWTGSDEQFF	TGTGCCAGCAGCTCCTGGACAGGGTCCGATGAGCAGTTCTTC
TRBV6-2/TRBV6-3	-	TRBJ1-5	few	CASSYSRVLSNQPQHF	TGTGCCAGCAGTTACTCGAGAGTCCTCTCCAATCAGCCCCAGCATTTT
TRBV28	-	TRBJ2-5	-	CASSLLAEYQETQYF	TGTGCCAGCAGTTTATTAGCAGAGTACCAAGAGACCCAGTACTTC
TRBV7-2	-	TRBJ1-3	many	CASSFLGSGNTIYF	TGTGCCAGCAGCTTTCTGGGATCTGGAAACACCATATATTTT
TRBV12-3/TRBV12-4	-	TRBJ2-4	-	CASSLVVGGKNIQYF	TGTGCCAGCAGTTTGGTTGTAGGGGGCAAAAACATTCAGTACTTC
TRBV6-5	-	TRBJ2-1	-	CASSEDTREQFF	TGTGCCAGCAGTGAGGACACTCGTGAGCAGTTCTTC
TRBV5-1	-	TRBJ2-1	-	CASSFGQSVYNEQFF	TGCGCCAGCAGCTTCGGACAGTCGGTCTACAATGAGCAGTTCTTC
TRBV29-1	-	TRBJ2-5	-	CSVEGGKETQYF	TGCAGCGTTGAAGGGGGTAAAGAGACCCAGTACTTC
TRBV3-1	-	TRBJ1-1	-	CASSQEAGFDKSAFF	TGTGCCAGCAGCCAAGAGGCAGGGTTCGACAAGAGTGCTTTCTTT
TRBV9	-	TRBJ2-5	-	CASSASGAQETQYF	TGTGCCAGCAGCGCCAGCGGAGCCCAAGAGACCCAGTACTTC
TRBV28	-	TRBJ1-2	-	CASSLAGTDGYTF	TGTGCCAGCAGTTTGGCGGGGACTGATGGCTACACCTTC
TRBV15	-	TRBJ1-4	-	CATSRDEAGLNEKLFF	TGTGCCACCAGCAGAGATGAGGCAGGCCTCAATGAAAAACTGTTTTTT
TRBV7-9	-	TRBJ1-1	few	CASSPRGEAFF	TGTGCCAGCAGCCCCAGGGGTGAAGCTTTCTTT
TRBV2	TRBD2	TRBJ2-3	few	CASNRLAGEVRQYF	TGTGCCAGCAATAGACTAGCGGGAGAGGTTCGGCAGTATTTT
TRBV27	-	TRBJ2-1	-	CASSLVGQGLGSYNEQFF	TGTGCCAGCAGTTTAGTAGGGCAGGGTCTCGGCTCCTACAATGAGCAGTTCTTC
TRBV6-1	TRBD1	TRBJ1-1	few	CASSYRGAFF	TGTGCCAGCAGTTACAGGGGAGCTTTCTTT
TRBV7-2	-	TRBJ2-7	-	CASSRRGGEQYF	TGTGCCAGCAGCCGCCGAGGGGGAGAGCAGTACTTC
TRBV20-1	-	TRBJ2-7	-	CSARDPQGVSYEQYF	TGCAGTGCTAGAGATCCACAGGGAGTGTCCTACGAGCAGTACTTC
TRBV2	-	TRBJ1-1	few	CASSPFTGPGRAFF	TGTGCCAGCAGTCCTTTCACCGGACCCGGTAGGGCTTTCTTT
TRBV3-1	TRBD1	TRBJ1-1	-	CASSQGIGGFTEAFF	TGTGCCAGCAGCCAAGGGATAGGGGGCTTCACTGAAGCTTTCTTT
TRBV20-1	TRBD2	TRBJ2-5	few	CSASRWTQREGVIETQYF	TGCAGTGCTAGCCGGTGGACCCAGCGGGAGGGAGTAATAGAGACCCAGTACTTC
TRBV14	-	TRBJ2-5	few	CASSQPGRVAKETQYF	TGTGCCAGCAGCCAACCGGGCAGAGTTGCTAAAGAGACCCAGTACTTC
TRBV6-1	-	TRBJ1-1	-	CASGDLVVEAFF	TGTGCCAGCGGAGACTTGGTCGTTGAAGCTTTCTTT
TRBV3-1	-	TRBJ2-1	-	CASSQQAGTIYNEQFF	TGTGCCAGCAGCCAACAGGCCGGGACAATCTACAATGAGCAGTTCTTC
TRBV9	-	TRBJ2-6	many	CASSVEGSGANVLTF	TGTGCCAGCAGCGTAGAGGGGTCAGGGGCCAACGTCCTGACTTTC
TRBV7-9	TRBD2	TRBJ2-1	few	CASNSGTTNEQFF	TGTGCCAGCAACTCCGGGACTACCAATGAGCAGTTCTTC
TRBV12-3/TRBV12-4	TRBD2	TRBJ2-7	few	CASSLELADVYEQYF	TGTGCCAGCAGTTTAGAACTAGCGGACGTATACGAGCAGTACTTC
TRBV12-3/TRBV12-4	-	TRBJ2-3	-	CASSLNGGPTDTQYF	TGTGCCAGCAGTTTAAACGGGGGGCCCACAGATACGCAGTATTTT
TRBV10-3	TRBD2	TRBJ2-2	many	CAIRLAGGHLSAGELFF	TGTGCCATCAGACTAGCGGGAGGGCACCTATCAGCGGGGGAGCTGTTTTTT
TRBV5-1	TRBD1	TRBJ1-5	-	CASSLVTGGNQPQHF	TGCGCCAGCAGCTTGGTGACAGGGGGCAATCAGCCCCAGCATTTT
TRBV12-3/TRBV12-4	-	TRBJ2-2	-	CASRRRVTGELFF	TGTGCCAGCAGGCGCAGGGTCACCGGGGAGCTGTTTTTT